The source of this T cell receptor (beta chain) is a study of cytotoxic CD8 clonotypes in ibrutinib-treated CLL. Findings and caveats of the study: An increase in clonality occurred at ibrutinib response, followed by a return toward baseline at progression. Lymph node repertoires were not studied, and sampling times were unmatched.

The CDR3 has 15 amino acids. V was clipped by 0 bases and J by 4 bases, with 10 bases between them. Germline CDR1 is MNHEY and CDR2 is SVGAGI. Comments on this clone: No antigen is known for it.

Only in-frame clones appear in the TCRdb table, and some are missing; sequencing was by immunoSEQ multiplex PCR. The repertoire has 150,000 to 200,000 clones, about 88% of them found once; the top ten carry 3% to 3.5%. The source is a human donor with chronic lymphocytic leukemia. Sequenced material: PBMCs, taken at disease progression, from a patient treated with ibrutinib. This chain joins TRBV6-5 and TRBJ1-5, with D possibly being TRBD1 (6 bases). CDR3 bases: TGTGCCAGCAGTTACTCCGGGGGCGGGAATCAGCCCCAGCATTTT. It specifies CASSYSGGGNQPQHF.